These 26 T cell receptor beta chains were all obtained from the same sample, sequenced in a study of PD-1 blockade in mismatch repair-deficient tumors. The method was immunoSEQ multiplex PCR; TCRdb's version includes in-frame clones alone and lacks a portion of them. The table records about 84,000 clones, roughly 80% of them present only once. The input for sequencing was peripheral blood, taken 12 weeks after starting pembrolizumab. The receptors were gathered from an adult with mismatch repair-deficient cancer.

This sequence joins TRBV6-6 and TRBJ2-6; D not certain. Germline V gives CDR1 MNHNY, CDR2 SVGAGI (reference sequence). This CDR3 is 13 amino acids long. V was cut by 5 bases and J by 4 bases, with 6 bases left in between. CDR3 coding DNA: TGTGCCAGCAGTGCGAGCGGGGCCAACGTCCTGACTTTC. Translation: CASSASGANVLTF.

V usage is TRBV6-7 and J usage is TRBJ2-6, with TRBD1 as a possible D gene (6 bases). TRBV6-7 is filed as an ORF, its function uncertain. V was clipped by 8 bases and J by 0 bases, with 14 bases between them. This CDR3 has 16 residues. The CDR3 DNA is TGTGCCAGCGGACAACAGGGTAGCTCTGGGGCCAACGTCCTGACTTTC. This gives the protein CASGQQGSSGANVLTF.

In this sample, this clone turned up once. V is TRBV28 and J is TRBJ1-5; D perhaps matches TRBD1 (5 bases). Germline V gives CDR1 MDHEN, CDR2 SYDVKM. The CDR3 length is 13 residues. V lost 3 bases and J 4 bases, leaving 7 bases between the germline ends. CDR3 nucleotide sequence: TGTGCCAGCAGTTTCGGGACGAATCAGCCCCAGCATTTT. Translated, it gives CASSFGTNQPQHF.

The chain employs TRBV11-2 and TRBJ2-1; D gene ambiguous. The germline V and J ends were trimmed by 5 bases and 0 bases, with 14 bases remaining between them. The CDR3 loop spans 16 amino acids. Germline assignment: CDR1 SGHAT and CDR2 FQNNGV. This CDR3 reads CASSPRDSSSYNEQFF. The CDR3 DNA is TGTGCCAGCAGCCCCCGTGACTCCAGCTCCTACAATGAGCAGTTCTTC. The variable domain in full, completed from reference TRBV11-2 and TRBJ2-1, reads EAGVAQSPRYKIIEKRQSVAFWCNPISGHATLYWYQQILGQGPKLLIQFQNNGVVDDSQLPKDRFSAERLKGVDSTLKIQPAKLEDSAVYLCASSPRDSSSYNEQFFGPGTRLTVL.

The chain links TRBV9 to TRBJ1-1; 7 nucleotides agree with TRBD1. The length of the CDR3 is 14 residues. V lost 4 bases to trimming and J lost 0 bases; unmatched junction nucleotides: 3. Germline V gives CDR1 SGDLS, CDR2 YYNGEE. CDR3 DNA: TGTGCCAGCAGCCCCAGGGGGGTGAACACTGAAGCTTTCTTT. Amino acid sequence: CASSPRGVNTEAFF.

CDR3 in amino acids: CASNYYNEQFF. CDR3 nucleotides: TGTGCCAGCAACTACTACAATGAGCAGTTCTTC. The J gene is TRBJ2-1, the V gene TRBV25-1; D gene uncertain. Deletions cut 7 bases from V and 3 bases from J, with 4 bases between. This CDR3 is 11 amino acids long. Germline CDR1 and CDR2: MGHDK and SYGVNS. The variable domain in full, completed from reference TRBV25-1 and TRBJ2-1, reads EADIYQTPRYLVIGTGKKITLECSQTMGHDKMYWYQQDPGMELHLIHYSYGVNSTEKGDLSSESTVSRIRTEHFPLTLESARPSHTSQYLCASNYYNEQFFGPGTRLTVL.

This chain joins TRBV21-1 and TRBJ2-7. TRBV21-1 is flagged as a pseudogene. The CDR3 is 14 residues long. The CDR3 DNA reads as TGTGCCAGCAGCAAAGAGGCCAACTCCTACGAGCAGTACTTC. Translated: CASSKEANSYEQYF.

This rearrangement joins TRBV23-1 to TRBJ2-7; D gene unclear. TRBV23-1 is designated an ORF whose function remains uncertain. Trimming removed 0 bases at V and 2 bases at J, with 5 bases between. This CDR3 has 13 amino acids. This chain's CDR3 is CASSQSRPYEQYF. The CDR3 bases are TGCGCCAGCAGTCAATCGAGACCCTACGAGCAGTACTTC.

This clone has only a few counts. V is TRBV11-3 and J is TRBJ1-1, with D uncertain. The CDR3 is 13 amino acids. CDR1 SGHNT and CDR2 YENEEA come from the germline V gene. Between the trimmed V and J ends, which lost 4 bases and 5 bases, there was a span of 11 bases. The CDR3 reads CASSSFTGTEAFF. The CDR3, as DNA: TGTGCCAGCAGCTCCTTTACGGGGACTGAAGCTTTCTTT.

The chain recombines TRBV7-2 with TRBJ1-1, with TRBD1 matching over 9 bases. After removal of 5 bases from V and 5 bases from J, the junction contained 6 bases not matched to a gene. This CDR3 comprises 14 residues. Germline CDR1 and CDR2: SGHTA and FQGNSA. The CDR3 DNA reads as TGTGCCAGCAGCCTACGGACAGGGGTTACTGAAGCTTTCTTT. Protein sequence: CASSLRTGVTEAFF.

The chain joins TRBV2 to TRBJ1-4; 7 bases match TRBD1. Trimming removed 6 bases from V and 8 bases from J; junction bases left unmatched: 12. The CDR3 has 15 residues. CDR1 and CDR2 from the germline V gene are SNHLY and FYNNEI. The DNA of the CDR3 is TGTGCCAGCAGCAAAGGTACAGGGGCAGGAGAAAAACTGTTTTTT. Translation: CASSKGTGAGEKLFF.

This chain connects TRBV4-1 to TRBJ2-5; no clear D. Germline loops: CDR1 MGHRA, CDR2 YSYEKL. V was shortened by 2 bases and J by 5 bases, with 12 bases between the two germline ends. The CDR3 runs 14 residues. Here the CDR3 DNA reads TGCGCCAGCAGCCAAACATCCACGGTGGAGACCCAGTACTTC. Protein: CASSQTSTVETQYF.

The chain recombines TRBV5-6 with TRBJ1-2; D remains unclear. Trimming took 1 base from V and 1 from J, leaving 8 bases between them. Germline lookup yields CDR1 SGHDT and CDR2 YYEEEE. The CDR3 length is 14 residues. CDR3 residues: CASSLLTRNYGYTF. CDR3 in DNA: TGTGCCAGCAGCTTGTTAACGCGTAACTATGGCTACACCTTC. The variable domain in full, completed from reference TRBV5-6 and TRBJ1-2, reads DAGVTQSPTHLIKTRGQQVTLRCSPKSGHDTVSWYQQALGQGPQFIFQYYEEEERQRGNFPDRFSGHQFPNYSSELNVNALLLGDSALYLCASSLLTRNYGYTFGSGTRLTVV.

The chain employs TRBV19 and TRBJ2-7, with TRBD1 matching 9 bases. The V and J ends lost 9 bases and 0 bases, in that order; junction bases with no gene match: 9. The germline gives CDR1 LNHDA, CDR2 SQIVND (reference sequence). The CDR3 is 15 amino acids. The CDR3 DNA sequence: TGTGCCAGCAGCACCCTGACAGGGGGCTCCTACGAGCAGTACTTC. Translating it yields CASSTLTGGSYEQYF. The full variable domain, rest sourced from reference TRBV19 and TRBJ2-7, is DGGITQSPKYLFRKEGQNVTLSCEQNLNHDAMYWYRQDPGQGLRLIYYSQIVNDFQKGDIAEGYSVSREKKESFPLTVTSAQKNPTAFYLCASSTLTGGSYEQYFGPGTRLTVT.

This chain uses TRBV7-6 with TRBJ2-6, with no clear D. Trimming left V 2 bases short and J 0 bases short, with 8 bases between. The germline V gene encodes CDR1 SGHVS and CDR2 FNYEAQ. The CDR3 is 16 residues long. CDR3 coding DNA: TGTGCCAGCAGCTTAACAGCCAACTCTGGGGCCAACGTCCTGACTTTC. The encoded protein is CASSLTANSGANVLTF.

V is TRBV5-6 and J is TRBJ2-5, with D perhaps assigned TRBD1 or TRBD2 (5 bases each). Trimming removed 7 bases at V and 5 bases at J, with 18 bases between. CDR3 size: 14 residues. The germline CDR1 and CDR2 sequences are SGHDT and YYEEEE. CDR3 region: CASGGPIVRETQYF. The CDR3, as DNA: TGTGCCAGCGGGGGACCGATCGTTCGGGAGACCCAGTACTTC.

The DNA of the CDR3 is TGTGCCAGCAGAGGCACCCTGAACACTGAAGCTTTCTTT. It yields the protein CASRGTLNTEAFF. The rearrangement joins TRBV6-1 to TRBJ1-1; D ambiguous. In germline, CDR1 is MNHNS, CDR2 SASEGT. The CDR3 has 13 residues. The V gene lost 6 bases and the J gene lost 0 bases, with 8 bases spanning the gap.

The chain employs TRBV30 and TRBJ1-2; no firm D call. The ends were cut back, 7 bases at V and 4 bases at J, with 16 bases in the middle. This CDR3 comprises 13 residues. Germline CDR1 is GTSNPN and CDR2 is SVGIG (reference sequence). CDR3 sequence (DNA): TGTGCCTTTTCGAGAGGGCAGTCCTATGGCTACACCTTC. Protein sequence: CAFSRGQSYGYTF.

In this sample, this clone turned up a few times. The genes are TRBV4-3 and TRBJ2-2; 8 bases are a match to TRBD2. Germline assignment: CDR1 LGHNA and CDR2 YSLEER. V trimming: 1 base; J trimming: 6 bases; junction bases outside the gene matches: 7. This CDR3 region has 16 residues. As DNA, the CDR3 is TGCGCCAGCAGCCAAGCTCCGGCCGGGAGGGCCGGGGAGCTGTTTTTT. It yields the protein CASSQAPAGRAGELFF.

The chain recombines TRBV6-5 with TRBJ2-7; D perhaps matches TRBD2 (6 bases). Germline V gene data show CDR1 as MNHEY and CDR2 as SVGAGI. Trimming shortened V by 1 base and J by 2 bases, and 12 bases separated the two germline ends. This CDR3 is built from 15 residues. This CDR3 is CASSYFGGTPYEQYF. DNA for the CDR3: TGTGCCAGCAGTTACTTCGGCGGGACCCCCTACGAGCAGTACTTC.

This clone was counted only a few times. This chain joins TRBV6-5 and TRBJ2-7, with 7 bases that match TRBD1. Germline CDR1 and CDR2: MNHEY and SVGAGI. There are 15 residues in the CDR3. Unmatched junction bases numbered 9, after V lost 6 bases and J lost 1 base. CDR3 in amino acids: CASRRDSPISYEQYF. The CDR3 bases are TGTGCCAGCAGACGGGACAGTCCGATTTCCTACGAGCAGTACTTC.

A single count supports this clone. The CDR3 sequence: CASSYSTGNTEAFF. The DNA of the CDR3 is TGTGCCAGCAGTTATTCCACAGGGAACACTGAAGCTTTCTTT. The V and J genes are TRBV6-5 and TRBJ1-1, with a possible D match to TRBD1 (5 bases). The CDR3 has 14 amino acids. V lost 3 bases, J lost 1 base, and 9 bases lay in between. The germline CDR1 and CDR2 sequences are MNHEY and SVGAGI.

This chain joins TRBV29-1 and TRBJ1-2, with D perhaps TRBD1 (5 bases). Trimming took 4 bases from V and 8 from J, leaving 14 bases between them. The CDR3 has 12 residues. Germline CDR1 and CDR2: SQVTM and ANQGSEA. CDR3 region: CSVGALTGGYTF. CDR3 bases: TGCAGCGTTGGGGCGCTTACAGGCGGCTACACCTTC.

The chain carries TRBV7-8 and TRBJ1-1; a weak D match, TRBD1 (5 bases). Trimming took 5 bases from V and 6 from J, leaving 16 bases between them. Germline V gene data show CDR1 as SGHVS and CDR2 as FQNEAQ. The CDR3 spans 14 residues. The CDR3 sequence is CASSPVGGLAEAFF. The CDR3 nucleotides read TGTGCCAGCAGCCCAGTGGGGGGTTTGGCTGAAGCTTTCTTT.

This chain uses TRBV21-1 with TRBJ2-7; the tabulated D call, TRBD2, remains unverified against the DNA. TRBV21-1 is a recognized pseudogene. CDR3 length equals 16 residues. The DNA of the CDR3 is TGTGCCAGCAGTCTTCGGACTAGCCGACTCTCCTACGAGCAGTACTTC. As protein: CASSLRTSRLSYEQYF.

The chain joins TRBV9 to TRBJ2-3, with D possibly matching TRBD1 (6 bases). V shed 0 bases and J shed 6 bases, with 11 bases lying between them. Per germline, CDR1 SGDLS and CDR2 YYNGEE. CDR3 length equals 14 residues. CDR3 nucleotide sequence: TGTGCCAGCAGCGTAGCTCCTGGGGGCGATACGCAGTATTTT. This sequence encodes CASSVAPGGDTQYF.